Presented here are 5 T cell receptor beta chains from one specimen sequenced in a study of T cell responses to AZD1222 COVID-19 vaccine. Method: immunoSEQ multiplex PCR; TCRdb's copy keeps in-frame clones and lacks some. The sample holds 200,000 or so clones; 87% are singletons and the top ten take 2.5% to 3%. Specimen: peripheral blood, collected on day 0 of MenACWY control vaccination. The source of these receptors is an adult in good health.

This rearrangement joins TRBV11-2 to TRBJ2-3, with TRBD1 identical over 7 bases. This CDR3 has 16 amino acids. The trim removed 5 bases at V and 4 bases at J, leaving 12 bases unmatched. Germline assignment: CDR1 SGHAT and CDR2 FQNNGV. The CDR3 nucleotides are TGTGCCAGCAGCCATTACCGGGACAGCTACTCAGATACGCAGTATTTT. Protein product: CASSHYRDSYSDTQYF.

A few counts support this clone. The genes are TRBV30 and TRBJ2-7, with D uncertain. The germline gives CDR1 GTSNPN, CDR2 SVGIG (reference sequence). The ends were cut back, 3 bases at V and 3 bases at J, with 9 bases in the middle. The CDR3 is made up of 12 amino acids. The CDR3 bases are TGTGCCTGGAGCGAAGACCGCTACGAGCAGTACTTC. It encodes CAWSEDRYEQYF.

The V gene is TRBV19, the J gene TRBJ1-1; 10 bases line up with TRBD1. This CDR3 spans 15 amino acids. Germline CDR1 LNHDA, CDR2 SQIVND (reference sequence). Trimming removed 5 bases from V and 5 bases from J; junction bases left unmatched: 8. CDR3 bases: TGTGCCAGTAGTCCGAAGGACAGGGGGTTGACTGAAGCTTTCTTT. Amino acids: CASSPKDRGLTEAFF.

The rearrangement uses TRBV21-1 and TRBJ2-1; TRBD1, the table's D call, lacks a check against the DNA. TRBV21-1 is deemed a pseudogene. CDR3 length equals 15 residues. The CDR3 DNA reads TGTGCCAGCAGCAAAGGACAGCTAACTTACAATGAGCAGTTCTTC. It codes for CASSKGQLTYNEQFF.

This clone was counted a few times. V gene TRBV18 combines with J gene TRBJ2-7; 9 bases are a match to TRBD2. The J segment lost 5 bases and the V segment lost 2 bases, leaving 13 bases of the junction unmatched. This CDR3 region has 17 residues. Looked up from germline, CDR1 is KGHSH and CDR2 is LQKENI. The CDR3, as DNA: TGTGCCAGCTCACCAAAAATAATGGCGGGGGGGCCCCACGAGCAGTACTTC. Amino acid sequence: CASSPKIMAGGPHEQYF.